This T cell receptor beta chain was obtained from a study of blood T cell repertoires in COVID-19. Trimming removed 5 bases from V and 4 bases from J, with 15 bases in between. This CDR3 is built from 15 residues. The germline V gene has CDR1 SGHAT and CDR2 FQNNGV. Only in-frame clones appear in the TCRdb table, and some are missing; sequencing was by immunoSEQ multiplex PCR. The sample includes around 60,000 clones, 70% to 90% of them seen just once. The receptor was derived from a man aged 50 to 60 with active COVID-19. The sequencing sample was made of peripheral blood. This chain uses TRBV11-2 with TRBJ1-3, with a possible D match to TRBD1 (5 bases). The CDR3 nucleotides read TGTGCCAGCAGCCGTAAGAGGGGAGGAGGAAACACCATATATTTT. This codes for CASSRKRGGGNTIYF.